This T cell receptor (beta chain) was found in a study of T cells in Graves' hyperthyroidism and ophthalmopathy (dated by TCRdb to about 2019). With regard to the full study: Peripheral blood samples were taken at initial diagnosis, before any treatment was given. For training and testing, the 100 or so patients in the discovery cohort were randomly divided in a 7:3 ratio. In several Graves' hyperthyroidism patients, the study also compared T-cell repertoires from thyroid tissue with T-cell repertoires from blood. Following sampling, methimazole starting at 30 mg daily was given to hyperthyroidism patients, and high-dose intravenous methylprednisolone was given to ophthalmopathy patients. Whether ophthalmopathy could be predicted prospectively was tested in an independent validation cohort made up of some 20 hyperthyroidism patients plus 17 patients who later progressed to ophthalmopathy. TCR V-J signatures able to tell the groups apart were searched for in a discovery cohort of 100 patients, of whom roughly 42 had Graves' ophthalmopathy and 55 to 60 had stable Graves' hyperthyroidism. The paper describes TCR Vbeta CDR3 sequencing of 140 or so peripheral blood samples, made up of 43 ophthalmopathy patients, over 70 hyperthyroidism patients and some 17 progressor patients. Overall study results and their limits: No statistical method was used to fix the sample size in advance, and group allocation was not hidden from the investigators. During validation, the model predicted progression to ophthalmopathy a median of about 6.5 months ahead of onset, with around 65% sensitivity and 72.22% specificity. A 13 V-J signature model separated ophthalmopathy from stable hyperthyroidism, with around 88% sensitivity and 81.08% specificity in cross-validation and 80%/75% in testing. Most expanded thyroid clonotypes (frequency above 0.001) were also detected in blood, suggesting blood repertoires may reflect thyroid immune responses.

The CDR3 runs 16 residues from the cysteine to the phenylalanine. The kept DNA is CDR3 alone, 48 bases in frame from the first base. The V end loses 5 bases and the J end loses 2 bases, and a stretch of 17 bases separates them. In the germline V gene, CDR1 corresponds to SGHVS and CDR2 to FQNEAQ. A patient counted as having stable Graves' hyperthyroidism if no progression to ophthalmopathy occurred over 18 months of follow-up. Hyperthyroidism patients were newly diagnosed, with disease duration under 2 months, and aged 18 to 65 years. The study excluded patients with uncontrolled infections, other autoimmune diseases, pregnancy or lactation. Diagnoses were based on clinical symptoms, serum thyroxine and TRAb, thyroid ultrasound and orbital computed tomography. PBMCs were separated from roughly 10 ml of fresh peripheral blood using Ficoll-Paque density gradient centrifugation. Total RNA was extracted using Trizol reagent, and RNA quality was assessed on an Agilent 2100 Bioanalyzer.

This clonotype was counted between two and nine times. It has no known antigen specificity. Base-call qualities are not available, and no considerably larger clone is one nucleotide away. Amplification of TCR beta CDR3 regions was carried out from RNA transcripts. For the first round of RT-PCR on the TCR CDR3, the HTBI primer set was used together with the Qiagen OneStep RT-PCR kit. A second multiplex PCR round built the libraries, followed by size selection and purification. Libraries were sequenced paired-end with 100 bp reads on an Illumina HiSeq2000. On the study's bioinformatics: SOAPnuke was used to process the raw data, removing reads that contained adapters or uncalled bases, had a mean Phred below 15, or lacked an exact match to the constant primer or identifier. High-quality paired reads were merged with COPE v1.2.5, and unique nucleotide sequences were defined as clonotypes. MiTCR v1.1 was used to align clonotypes to the IMGT TRBV, TRBD and TRBJ reference segments. The analysis included only V-J combinations with a frequency above 0.0001, which together covered over 98% of the repertoires. The TCS score was defined as the ratio of F50 (clonal expansion) to E x V (chaos), calculated using BLOSUM62-based TCRdist between CDR3 peptides within each V-J. Welch's t-statistics and random forest reduced some 510 V-J features to under 15, which were used in a naive Bayes classifier (R e1071). TCRdb redid the processing of the public reads, applying fastp at Q25 and MiXCR, and retained in-frame beta chains. A single entry per CDR3 protein holds the most common genes and DNA from its merged rows. The V and J calls reflect TCRdb's pipeline rather than the authors' work. This sample gives about 560,000 distinct CDR3 sequences in total; approximately 15% of them show up just once. The ten most abundant clones make up about 20% of the sample.

This chain is built from TRBV7-8 and TRBJ2-3; the D segment may tentatively be TRBD1 or TRBD2, each giving 5 matched bases. Sequenced sample: blood. The sequence was collected from a woman under 30 with Graves' hyperthyroidism. The CDR3 protein: CASSARDQLLTDTQYF. Read as DNA, the sequence is TGTGCCAGCAGCGCCCGGGACCAACTTCTCACAGATACGCAGTATTTT. Outside the CDR3, residues come from the reference TRBV7-8 and TRBJ2-3 proteins, so the full variable domain is: GAGVSQSPRYKVAKRGQDVALRCDPISGHVSLFWYQQALGQGPEFLTYFQNEAQLDKSGLPSDRFFAERPEGSVSTLKIQRTQQEDSAVYLCASSARDQLLTDTQYFGPGTRLTVL.